The rows below give T cell receptor beta chains drawn from one sample of a study of T cell responses to AZD1222 COVID-19 vaccine. The protocol was immunoSEQ multiplex PCR, while the TCRdb copy is restricted to in-frame clones and leaves out a portion. The sample shows fewer than 200,000 clones, 88% of them seen only once. The sample was peripheral blood, taken 28 days after the second AZD1222 dose. These receptors were taken from an adult who received the AZD1222 COVID-19 vaccine. The CDR3 runs from the conserved cysteine through the conserved F or W. The order of the fields is D gene, J gene, clone size, CDR3 length, V gene, CDR3 protein, CDR3 DNA. A D gene is named only where the DNA matches it firmly. Size values are once, few and many counts, or a class for expanded clones, and some rows have none.

>NA|TRBJ1-2|few|14|TRBV5-1
CASSLESTAAGYTF
TGCGCCAGCAGCTTGGAATCCACCGCAGCGGGCTACACCTTC
>NA|TRBJ1-6|few|16|TRBV5-4
CASSLVLGDSPHPLHF
TGTGCCAGCAGCTTGGTACTAGGAGACAGCCCCCATCCCCTCCACTTT
>TRBD1|TRBJ2-3|NA|14|TRBV5-6
CASSKGDRSGTQYF
TGTGCCAGCAGCAAGGGGGACAGGTCAGGTACGCAGTATTTT
>TRBD1|TRBJ2-7|NA|15|TRBV19
CASSIDLGTVYEQYF
TGTGCCAGTAGTATAGATCTGGGGACAGTCTACGAGCAGTACTTC
>NA|TRBJ2-2|NA|9|TRBV24-1
CAKGGELFF
TGTGCTAAGGGAGGGGAGCTGTTTTTT
>TRBD2|TRBJ2-7|NA|14|TRBV9
CASSALAGGVEQYF
TGTGCCAGCAGCGCGTTAGCGGGGGGAGTCGAGCAGTACTTC
>NA|TRBJ1-2|NA|14|TRBV15
CATSRGGTAYGYTF
TGTGCCACCAGCAGGGGTGGGACTGCCTATGGCTACACCTTC
>NA|TRBJ1-6|NA|13|TRBV5-4
CASSSFRVSPLHF
TGTGCCAGCAGCTCCTTCAGGGTTTCACCCCTCCACTTT
>TRBD2|TRBJ2-3|NA|12|TRBV10-3
CAMAGVGDTQYF
TGTGCCATGGCGGGGGTCGGTGATACGCAGTATTTT
>NA|TRBJ1-1|NA|14|TRBV5-6
CASSEVRADTEAFF
TGTGCCAGCAGCGAGGTTAGGGCGGACACTGAAGCTTTCTTT
>TRBD2|TRBJ2-1|NA|15|TRBV7-3
CASRLAGGPYNEQFF
TGTGCCAGCAGGTTAGCGGGGGGGCCCTACAATGAGCAGTTCTTC